This TCR beta chain stems from a study of CD8+ T cells in alopecia areata. Study outcomes and limitations: Lesional scalp displayed greater clonality than normal scalp, most notably in alopecia totalis/universalis.

Following RNA extraction, reverse transcription yielded cDNA that acted as the sequencing template. Clones were sequenced by immunoSEQ multiplex PCR, and TCRdb holds only the in-frame ones, with some missing. The table records 150,000 or so clones, around 71% of them present only once. On this clone itself: Its antigen is as yet unknown.

As part of sample collection, lesional scalp punch biopsies and peripheral blood were taken from alopecia areata patients. Here the sequenced sample was CD8+ T cells sorted from blood, taken at week 0. This clonotype was obtained from a human donor with alopecia areata.

CDR3 in amino acids: CASSLTTEQQETQYF. The CDR3 DNA follows: TGTGCCAGCAGTCTTACGACAGAACAACAAGAGACCCAGTACTTC. The chain combines TRBV27 with TRBJ2-5; TRBD1 is a possible D gene (5 bases). Trimming removed 5 bases from V and 2 bases from J, with 15 bases in between. Germline V gene sequence: CDR1 MNHEY, CDR2 SMNVEV (reference sequence). CDR3 length: 15 residues.